Presented here are 13 T cell receptor beta chains from one specimen sequenced in a study of early T cells in non-severe SARS-CoV-2 infection. TCRdb reprocessed the 5' RACE reads via MiXCR and lists one record per CDR3 protein. The table has approximately 70,000 distinct CDR3 sequences, approximately 13% seen once. Sequencing was done on a sample of whole blood. Receptors originate from an adult who was a healthcare worker with PCR-confirmed SARS-CoV-2 infection or an uninfected control (not recorded which).

This chain links TRBV20-1 with TRBJ2-7, with D perhaps TRBD2 (5 bases). Per the germline V gene, CDR1 is DFQATT and CDR2 is SNEGSKA (reference sequence). The CDR3 sequence is 14 residues long. V lost 1 base and J lost 6, with 16 bases in between. CDR3 DNA sequence: TGCAGTGCTAGAGCCAGAGGGAGATCATCCGAGCAGTACTTC. Its translation: CSARARGRSSEQYF.

V usage is TRBV3-1 and J usage is TRBJ2-5, with D uncertain. Germline CDR1 and CDR2: LGHDT and YNNKEL (reference sequence). This CDR3 contains 14 residues. Trimming removed 2 bases from V and 1 base from J, with 8 bases in between. The chain's CDR3 is CASSQNIGQETQYF. For the CDR3, the DNA is TGTGCCAGCAGCCAAAACATAGGCCAAGAGACCCAGTACTTC.

A note on this clonotype: This could be a read error, since a much larger clone is one nucleotide away. This rearrangement joins TRBV5-1 to TRBJ2-3; 7 nucleotides line up with TRBD1. This CDR3 is built from 15 residues. Trimming took 1 base from V and 6 from J; bases not matched to a gene: 8. Germline V CDR1 and CDR2: SGHRS, YFSETQ. Here the CDR3 reads CASSLSQGVRDTQYF. CDR3 bases: TGCGCCAGCAGCTTGTCTCAGGGGGTGAGGGATACGCAGTATTTT.

This clonotype was recorded many times. The rearrangement links TRBV28 to TRBJ1-5, with a possible D match to TRBD1 (6 bases). Germline CDR1 and CDR2: MDHEN and SYDVKM. The CDR3 runs to 13 residues. Between the trimmed V and J ends, which lost 10 bases and 7 bases, there was a span of 17 bases. The CDR3 loop reads CATSPQGYQPQHF. CDR3 DNA sequence: TGTGCCACCTCGCCCCAGGGGTACCAGCCCCAGCATTTT.

This clonotype has ten or more counts. This sequence joins TRBV4-1 and TRBJ1-5, with D tentatively TRBD1 (6 bases). The ends were cut back, 4 bases at V and 0 bases at J, with 13 bases in the middle. The CDR3 is made up of 16 amino acids. CDR1 is MGHRA and CDR2 is YSYEKL in the germline V gene. The CDR3 nucleotides are TGCGCCAGCAGCCCGAGGACAGACTTTAGCAATCAGCCCCAGCATTTT. Translating it yields CASSPRTDFSNQPQHF.

There are many counts of this clonotype. V and J are TRBV12-3 or TRBV12-4 and TRBJ2-7, with 8 nucleotides matching TRBD1. The J segment lost 5 bases and the V segment lost 3 bases, leaving 6 bases of the junction unmatched. This CDR3 region has 14 residues. The CDR3 loop reads CASSFRQGANEQYF. The CDR3 bases are TGTGCCAGCAGTTTTCGTCAGGGGGCGAACGAGCAGTACTTC.

This clonotype was observed at least ten times. The chain links TRBV6-6 to TRBJ1-2; D is ambiguous. CDR3 length equals 14 residues. Germline lookup yields CDR1 MNHNY and CDR2 SVGAGI (reference sequence). The V and J ends lost 2 bases and 3 bases respectively, with 10 bases between them. CDR3: CASSYPPRDYGYTF. CDR3 in DNA: TGTGCCAGCAGTTACCCCCCCCGGGACTATGGCTACACCTTC.

This clonotype was observed at least ten times. V is TRBV6-2 or TRBV6-3 and J is TRBJ2-3, with 8 bases aligning to TRBD2. Trimming cost V 8 bases and J 8 bases; bases outside gene matches: 15. Per germline, CDR1 MNHEY and CDR2 SVGEGT. This CDR3 is 15 amino acids long. This CDR3 reads CASEVRGGPAGTQYF. The CDR3 region has the DNA TGTGCCAGCGAGGTCCGCGGGGGGCCGGCGGGTACGCAGTATTTT.

This clonotype was seen only a few times. The chain has TRBV9 and TRBJ2-1; no firm D call. Germline assignment: CDR1 SGDLS and CDR2 YYNGEE. The CDR3 is 13 residues long. V lost 4 bases to trimming and J lost 7 bases, with 12 bases between them. The CDR3 DNA reads as TGTGCCAGCAGCTCTGACGGCTGGAATGAGCAGTTCTTC. Encoded protein: CASSSDGWNEQFF.

This clonotype has a count of ten or more. The chain couples TRBV25-1 to TRBJ2-1; TRBD2 aligns across 8 bases. In germline, CDR1 is MGHDK, CDR2 SYGVNS. This CDR3 is built from 16 residues. Trimming cost V 3 bases and J 1 base; bases outside gene matches: 5. The CDR3 sequence: CASSDLSGSSYNEQFF. Here the CDR3 DNA reads TGTGCCAGCAGTGACCTAAGCGGGAGTTCCTACAATGAGCAGTTCTTC. Full variable domain (remainder filled in from reference TRBV25-1 and TRBJ2-1): EADIYQTPRYLVIGTGKKITLECSQTMGHDKMYWYQQDPGMELHLIHYSYGVNSTEKGDLSSESTVSRIRTEHFPLTLESARPSHTSQYLCASSDLSGSSYNEQFFGPGTRLTVL.

As for this clonotype: This may stem from a read error, because a much larger clone lies one nucleotide away. The chain combines TRBV4-2 with TRBJ2-3, with 15 nucleotides matching TRBD2. Germline V gives CDR1 LGHNA, CDR2 YNFKEQ. This CDR3 comprises 18 residues. The CDR3 here is CANSQPGLAGGTTDTQYF. CDR3 bases: TGTGCCAACAGCCAGCCGGGACTAGCGGGAGGAACCACAGATACGCAGTATTTT.

This clonotype came up a few times. V usage is TRBV3-1 and J usage is TRBJ1-2; no firm D call. This CDR3 comprises 11 residues. Germline V gene data show CDR1 as LGHDT and CDR2 as YNNKEL (reference sequence). Deletions cut 1 base from V and 7 bases from J, with 4 bases between. CDR3: CASSQGGGYTF. In DNA, the CDR3 is TGTGCCAGCAGCCAAGGAGGTGGCTACACCTTC.

This clonotype came up many times. V is TRBV10-3 and J is TRBJ2-7; D may be TRBD1 (6 bases). This CDR3 has 16 residues. From germline, CDR1 is ENHRY and CDR2 SYGVKD. The V end was cut by 0 bases, the J end by 9 bases, with 21 bases between. CDR3 protein: CAISESKFWTDAGQYF. The DNA of the CDR3 is TGTGCCATCAGTGAGTCGAAATTTTGGACAGATGCTGGGCAGTACTTC.